The TCR beta chain described here comes from a study of cytomegalovirus exposure and HLA in healthy donors. The CDR3 is 15 amino acids. Germline V gives CDR1 MGHDK, CDR2 SYGVNS. V lost 4 bases to trimming and J lost 7 bases; unmatched junction nucleotides: 9. The PCR was carried out with 60 Vbeta primers and 13 Jbeta primers. TCRdb's table, derived via immunoSEQ multiplex PCR, lists solely in-frame clones and lacks some. The table lists roughly 250,000 clones, approximately 84% of them singletons, with 2% to 2.5% in the top ten. General observations from the study: Whilst most TCR sequences proved rare, a subset of public TCRs occurred across many donors.

With regard to this clone: Its antigen is not known.

Material for sequencing was PBMCs. The chain combines TRBV25-1 with TRBJ2-7, with 11 positions matching TRBD2. The sequence came from a middle-aged woman in good health and CMV-seropositive. The CDR3 spells CASSGILAGVKEQYF. CDR3 DNA sequence: TGTGCCAGCAGTGGAATACTAGCGGGAGTCAAGGAGCAGTACTTC.